The 22 T cell receptor beta chains in this list originate from one sample, sequenced in a study of blood T cell repertoires in COVID-19 (TCRdb year 2020). Libraries came from the immunoSEQ multiplex PCR assay. The source is immuneACCESS, and TCRdb retained only in-frame sequences with V and J called. Part of the clones is not carried over; for the studies checked, unresolved V genes explain less than half of this, and the remainder is unexplained. Counted in this sample were approximately 66,000 clones; about 90% of them appeared once. The leading ten clones occupy around a fifth of the sample. Sequenced input: peripheral blood. These TCRs come from a woman between 50 and 59 years old with active or convalescent COVID-19.

The rearrangement uses TRBV12-3 or TRBV12-4 and TRBJ2-7; D perhaps matches TRBD2 (7 bases). This CDR3 has 13 amino acids. V shed 8 bases and J shed 0 bases, with 11 bases lying between them. The CDR3 DNA sequence: TGTGCCAGCGGGGGGGCCCCCTCCTACGAGCAGTACTTC. Protein sequence: CASGGAPSYEQYF.

This chain links TRBV5-5 with TRBJ1-6, with D perhaps TRBD1 (6 bases). This CDR3 region has 16 residues. Germline values: CDR1 SGHKS, CDR2 YYEKEE (reference sequence). V dropped 1 base and J dropped 7 bases, with 15 bases sitting between them. The CDR3: CASSLLQGRGNSPLHF. Written as DNA, the CDR3 is TGTGCCAGCAGCTTGCTACAGGGAAGGGGAAATTCACCCCTCCACTTT.

J is TRBJ2-1 and V is TRBV3-1 (or the pseudogene TRBV3-2), with D maybe TRBD2 (5 bases). In germline, CDR1 is LGHDT, CDR2 YNNKEL (reference sequence). Trimming left V 5 bases short and J 4 bases short, with 6 bases between. CDR3 length: 12 residues. This CDR3 reads CASSEGYNEQFF. The CDR3 DNA reads TGTGCCAGCAGCGAGGGATACAATGAGCAGTTCTTC.

The rearrangement joins TRBV5-1 to TRBJ2-1; D is possibly TRBD2 (5 bases). CDR3 length equals 20 residues. V was cut by 5 bases and J by 5 bases, with 32 bases left in between. Germline loops: CDR1 SGHRS, CDR2 YFSETQ. CDR3 amino acids: CASRESIQIGGGSGNNEQFF. CDR3 nucleotides: TGCGCCAGCAGGGAATCTATCCAGATCGGAGGTGGGTCGGGTAACAATGAGCAGTTCTTC.

V usage is TRBV9 and J usage is TRBJ2-3; 8 bases line up with TRBD2. J was trimmed by 4 bases and V by 3 bases; bases with no gene match: 10. Germline lookup yields CDR1 SGDLS and CDR2 YYNGEE. The CDR3 runs 16 residues. In DNA, the CDR3 is TGTGCCAGCAGCGGAGGGCTAGCGGGCGGATCAGATACGCAGTATTTT. This gives the protein CASSGGLAGGSDTQYF.

The gene calls are TRBV19 and TRBJ2-5, with 10 positions matching TRBD1. Germline-derived CDR1 and CDR2 are LNHDA and SQIVND (reference sequence). This CDR3 spans 14 amino acids. Trimming at V came to 7 bases and at J to 2 bases, leaving 4 bases not matched to a gene. This CDR3 is CASTGTGVQETQYF. DNA for the CDR3: TGTGCCAGTACCGGGACAGGGGTACAAGAGACCCAGTACTTC.

The rearrangement uses TRBV9 and TRBJ2-2; D gene uncertain. Trimming cost V 2 bases and J 7 bases, with 6 bases left between them. The CDR3 sequence is 12 residues long. CDR1 and CDR2 from the germline V gene are SGDLS and YYNGEE. This CDR3 is CASSVLSGELFF. For the CDR3, the DNA is TGTGCCAGCAGCGTTCTTAGCGGGGAGCTGTTTTTT.

The rearrangement links TRBV5-6 to TRBJ1-1; 9 bases map to TRBD1. Germline values: CDR1 SGHDT, CDR2 YYEEEE. The CDR3 runs 16 residues. With V trimmed by 3 bases and J by 5 bases, 11 bases remained unmatched. This CDR3 reads CASSSQTGTGWTEAFF. In DNA form, the CDR3 reads TGTGCCAGCAGCTCCCAAACCGGGACAGGGTGGACTGAAGCTTTCTTT.

This sequence joins TRBV6-1 and TRBJ2-3; 9 bases agree with TRBD2. The CDR3 loop spans 15 amino acids. After removal of 1 base from V and 4 bases from J, the junction contained 3 bases not matched to a gene. The germline V gene has CDR1 MNHNS and CDR2 SASEGT. The CDR3 DNA sequence: TGTGCCAGCAGTGAAGTAGCGGGAGCCCCAGATACGCAGTATTTT. It yields the protein CASSEVAGAPDTQYF.

The rearrangement joins TRBV29-1 to TRBJ2-7; D gene uncertain. The V end was cut by 6 bases, the J end by 0 bases, with 3 bases between. Germline CDR1 reads SQVTM; CDR2 reads ANQGSEA. The CDR3 extends over 10 amino acids. CDR3 region: CSVYSYEQYF. The CDR3 DNA sequence: TGCAGCGTCTACTCCTACGAGCAGTACTTC.

This sequence joins TRBV11-2 and TRBJ2-7, with 15 bases matching TRBD2. V dropped 5 bases and J dropped 6; count of bases not matched to a gene: 8. The CDR3 has 16 residues. Germline CDR1 reads SGHAT; CDR2 reads FQNNGV. CDR3: CASSVFRTSGRAEQYF. In DNA form, the CDR3 reads TGTGCCAGCAGCGTCTTCCGGACTAGCGGGAGGGCCGAGCAGTACTTC.

The chain combines TRBV18 with TRBJ1-2; 8 nucleotides agree with TRBD1. The germline gives CDR1 KGHSH, CDR2 LQKENI. Trimming cost V 6 bases and J 2 bases; bases outside gene matches: 5. The CDR3 is 14 amino acids. CDR3 amino acids: CASSLRTGNYGYTF. The DNA of the CDR3 is TGTGCCAGCTCCTTAAGGACAGGGAACTATGGCTACACCTTC.

This clone was observed a handful of times. The V call is TRBV4-1, the J call TRBJ2-4; D might be TRBD2 (7 bases). Trimming cost V 1 base and J 8 bases, with 12 bases left between them. Germline CDR1 MGHRA, CDR2 YSYEKL. The CDR3 totals 14 residues. Here the CDR3 DNA reads TGCGCCAGCAGCCAAGTACTAGGGGGGGACATTCAGTACTTC. It codes for CASSQVLGGDIQYF.

This rearrangement joins TRBV29-1 to TRBJ2-1; 11 bases align to TRBD2. Trimming cost V 2 bases and J 8 bases; bases outside gene matches: 17. In germline, CDR1 is SQVTM, CDR2 ANQGSEA. This CDR3 region has 18 residues. CDR3 residues: CSVEHLLAGDVITDEQFF. In nucleotides, the CDR3 is TGCAGCGTTGAACATCTACTAGCGGGAGACGTTATTACCGATGAGCAGTTCTTC.

CDR3 loop: CSAFWTAEAFF. The CDR3, as DNA: TGCAGTGCTTTTTGGACAGCGGAAGCTTTCTTT. This chain links TRBV20-1 with TRBJ1-1, with a possible D match to TRBD1 (6 bases). The germline gives CDR1 DFQATT, CDR2 SNEGSKA (reference sequence). CDR3 length: 11 amino acids. Trimming pared 5 bases from V and 8 bases from J, leaving 12 bases between.

J is TRBJ2-3 and V is TRBV5-5, with D hard to call. Trimming shortened V by 0 bases and J by 1 base, and 6 bases separated the two germline ends. The CDR3 spans 14 residues. Germline V gene sequence: CDR1 SGHKS, CDR2 YYEKEE (reference sequence). CDR3 protein: CASSLEQGTDTQYF. The DNA of the CDR3 is TGTGCCAGCAGCTTGGAGCAGGGCACAGATACGCAGTATTTT.

Only one count was recorded for this clone. Other DNA sequences in this specimen translate into the identical CDR3. The V and J genes are TRBV30 and TRBJ1-2, with 10 bases that match TRBD1. The CDR3 totals 13 residues. The V and J ends lost 1 base and 8 bases, in that order; junction bases with no gene match: 4. Germline assignment: CDR1 GTSNPN and CDR2 SVGIG (reference sequence). The CDR3 bases are TGTGCCTGGAGTGGGACAGGGGGGGGCGGCTACACCTTC. Residues: CAWSGTGGGGYTF.

This chain connects TRBV3-1 (or the pseudogene TRBV3-2) to TRBJ1-5; D uncertain. V dropped 0 bases and J dropped 2 bases, with 8 bases sitting between them. This CDR3 spans 15 amino acids. Looked up from germline, CDR1 is LGHDT and CDR2 is YNNKEL (reference sequence). The DNA of the CDR3 is TGTGCCAGCAGCCAAGACGTAGGAGGCAATCAGCCCCAGCATTTT. This encodes CASSQDVGGNQPQHF.

The rearrangement links TRBV9 to TRBJ2-1, with 8 bases lining up with TRBD2. From germline, CDR1 is SGDLS and CDR2 YYNGEE. Losses at the gene ends were 3 bases for V and 2 bases for J; bases not matched to a gene: 4. The CDR3 has 15 amino acids. The CDR3 region has the DNA TGTGCCAGCAGCGCGACTAGCGAAACCTACAATGAGCAGTTCTTC. This encodes CASSATSETYNEQFF.

The chain couples TRBV7-3 to TRBJ2-5; 14 bases fit TRBD2. This CDR3 spans 17 amino acids. The germline V gene has CDR1 SGHTA and CDR2 FQGTGA. J lost 4 bases, V lost 5 bases, and 9 bases had no gene match. The CDR3 loop is CASSPGSGTSGRETQYF. CDR3 DNA: TGTGCCAGCAGCCCAGGGTCCGGGACTAGCGGGAGAGAGACCCAGTACTTC.

This clone came up a few times. The J gene is TRBJ2-7, the V gene TRBV19; D unclear. V lost 3 bases and J lost 5, with 11 bases in between. CDR1 and CDR2 from the germline V gene are LNHDA and SQIVND (reference sequence). This CDR3 has 13 amino acids. CDR3 sequence: CASSIPLNHEQYF. CDR3 coding DNA: TGTGCCAGTAGTATTCCACTTAACCACGAGCAGTACTTC.

The chain recombines TRBV12-3 or TRBV12-4 with TRBJ2-3; D remains unclear. CDR3 length: 11 residues. Trimming left V 6 bases short and J 5 bases short, with 6 bases between. The CDR3 is CASSPRDTQYF. The CDR3 coding sequence is TGTGCCAGCAGCCCCAGAGATACGCAGTATTTT.